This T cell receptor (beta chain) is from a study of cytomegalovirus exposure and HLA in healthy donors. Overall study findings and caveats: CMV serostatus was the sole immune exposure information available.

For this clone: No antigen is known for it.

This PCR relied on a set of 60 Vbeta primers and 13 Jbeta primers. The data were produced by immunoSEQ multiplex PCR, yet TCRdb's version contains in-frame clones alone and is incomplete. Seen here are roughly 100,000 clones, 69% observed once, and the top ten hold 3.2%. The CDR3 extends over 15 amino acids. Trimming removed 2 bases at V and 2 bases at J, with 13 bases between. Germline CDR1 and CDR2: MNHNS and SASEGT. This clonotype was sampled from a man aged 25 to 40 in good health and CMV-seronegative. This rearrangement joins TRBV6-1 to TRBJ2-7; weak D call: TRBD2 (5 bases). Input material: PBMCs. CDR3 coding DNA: TGTGCCAGCAGTGAAATAGGTAGCGAGGCCTACGAGCAGTACTTC. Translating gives CASSEIGSEAYEQYF.